A selection of T cell receptor beta chains follows, all from one sample in a study of blood T cell repertoires in COVID-19. Libraries were prepared by immunoSEQ multiplex PCR; TCRdb keeps only in-frame clonotypes and omits some of them. Of roughly 190,000 clones listed, about four fifths were seen once; the top ten hold more than 3%. Sequencing used PBMCs or T cells enriched from blood (not recorded which). The receptors were gathered from a woman in her 30s who had been exposed to COVID-19. Each CDR3 is given with its conserved first and last residue. D genes are given only for firm matches. The size field is filled for only some rows; it gives once, few, many or a size class.

CDR3aa: CASSYSAAVTQYF; CDR3nt: TGTGCCAGCAGTTACTCGGCGGCGGTGACCCAGTACTTC; v_gene: TRBV6-5; d_gene: NA; abundance: NA; j_gene: TRBJ2-5
CDR3aa: CASSLGIDRAGANVLTF; CDR3nt: TGTGCCAGCAGCTTAGGAATCGACAGGGCCGGGGCCAACGTCCTGACTTTC; v_gene: TRBV7-6; d_gene: TRBD1; abundance: NA; j_gene: TRBJ2-6
CDR3aa: CAIMSGYEQYF; CDR3nt: TGTGCCATCATGTCAGGCTACGAGCAGTACTTC; v_gene: TRBV10-3; d_gene: NA; abundance: NA; j_gene: TRBJ2-7
CDR3aa: CASSVDRTENF; CDR3nt: TGTGCCAGCAGTGTGGACAGGACCGAGAATTTT; v_gene: TRBV2; d_gene: TRBD1; abundance: NA; j_gene: TRBJ2-3
CDR3aa: CASSLGYGGGGPEAFF; CDR3nt: TGTGCCAGCAGCTTAGGTTACGGAGGGGGCGGCCCTGAAGCTTTCTTT; v_gene: TRBV7-9; d_gene: TRBD1; abundance: NA; j_gene: TRBJ1-1
CDR3aa: CARRVSGDYGYTF; CDR3nt: TGTGCCAGAAGAGTCTCTGGAGACTATGGCTACACCTTC; v_gene: TRBV5-3; d_gene: NA; abundance: NA; j_gene: TRBJ1-2
CDR3aa: CASSVDTVARNTIYF; CDR3nt: TGTGCCAGCAGCGTAGACACAGTGGCCCGAAACACCATATATTTT; v_gene: TRBV9; d_gene: NA; abundance: NA; j_gene: TRBJ1-3
CDR3aa: CASSYSKGAPTEAFF; CDR3nt: TGTGCCAGCAGTTACTCAAAAGGGGCGCCCACTGAAGCTTTCTTT; v_gene: TRBV6-5; d_gene: NA; abundance: few; j_gene: TRBJ1-1
CDR3aa: CASSARQGAVEETQYF; CDR3nt: TGTGCCAGCAGCGCTCGACAGGGGGCTGTGGAAGAGACCCAGTACTTC; v_gene: TRBV3-1/TRBV3-2; d_gene: TRBD1; abundance: NA; j_gene: TRBJ2-5
CDR3aa: CASSIVTSNYGYTF; CDR3nt: TGTGCCAGTAGCATAGTGACATCTAACTATGGCTACACCTTC; v_gene: TRBV19; d_gene: NA; abundance: once; j_gene: TRBJ1-2
CDR3aa: CASSDSSGAPYEQYF; CDR3nt: TGTGCCAGCAGCGATTCTAGCGGGGCACCCTACGAGCAGTACTTC; v_gene: TRBV6-5; d_gene: TRBD2; abundance: once; j_gene: TRBJ2-7